This T cell receptor beta chain originates from a study of T cells in Graves' hyperthyroidism and ophthalmopathy. This clonotype was recorded a few times. V was cut by 4 bases and J by 3 bases, with 17 bases left in between. This CDR3 spans 16 amino acids. Germline V gene lookup returns CDR1 SGHRS and CDR2 YFSETQ. Amplification yielded TCR beta CDR3 regions, with RNA transcripts as the source. A first-round RT-PCR of the TCR CDR3 used the HTBI primer set. From the multiplex PCR reads, TCRdb called clonotypes with MiXCR, one entry per CDR3 protein. The table shows around 580,000 distinct CDR3 sequences, with approximately 15% occurring only once.

Input material: blood. The chain combines TRBV5-1 with TRBJ2-1; a possible D gene is TRBD2 (6 bases). The TCR was taken from a woman aged 18-29 years with Graves' hyperthyroidism. CDR3 nucleotides: TGCGCCAGCAGCGCACCCCCGGGACTGAGCTACAATGAGCAGTTCTTC. Residues: CASSAPPGLSYNEQFF.